Listed here is a single T cell receptor (beta chain). Its antigen is unknown. A read error may account for a junction end that differs from germline. Semi-nested PCR with Nested Universal Primer A followed constant-region reverse priming of full-length variable regions. MiXCR, applied by TCRdb to the 5' RACE reads, yields one record per CDR3 protein. Of about 50,000 distinct CDR3 sequences listed, roughly a sixth are singletons. The V gene's germline CDR1 is LGHNA and CDR2 YNFKEQ. The CDR3 is 15 residues long. Naive CD4+ T cells were purified with Tregs depleted by CD25. Study conclusions and caveats: Greatest tumor Treg TCR overlap was with tumor naive CD4+ cells. The TCR gene usage of tumor memory CD4+ T cells clustered together with blood and lymph node memory CD4+ cells and with lymph node naive CD4+ cells.

This sequence originates from a female donor with breast cancer. The sequencing input was naive CD4+ T cells sorted from blood. Specified subset: naive CD4+ T cells, CD4+CD45RA+CD25-. The chain recombines TRBV4-2 with TRBJ1-2; possibly TRBD1 for D (5 bases). CDR3 residues: CARSQGRGIPYGYTF. In DNA form, the CDR3 reads TGTGCCCGCAGCCAAGGGCGGGGGATACCCTATGGCTACACCTTC.